The 18 T cell receptor beta chains listed next were all sequenced from one sample in a study of blood T cell repertoires in COVID-19. Clones were sequenced by immunoSEQ multiplex PCR, and TCRdb holds only the in-frame ones, with some missing. This table has more than 150,000 clones, roughly 80% appearing once. Sequencing was done on a sample of PBMCs or T cells enriched from blood (not recorded which). The receptors were sampled from a man aged 35-49 years who had recovered from COVID-19.

This clone was detected only a few times. The rearrangement links TRBV28 to TRBJ2-7; 7 bases line up with TRBD2. The length of the CDR3 is 18 residues. Germline CDR1 reads MDHEN; CDR2 reads SYDVKM. Unmatched junction bases numbered 19, after V lost 6 bases and J lost 2 bases. As DNA, the CDR3 is TGTGCCAGCAGAGGAGAGGGTCTAAAGGCGGGAGAAACCTACGAGCAGTACTTC. Translation: CASRGEGLKAGETYEQYF.

The chain combines TRBV18 with TRBJ2-7, with 8 bases that match TRBD2. V shed 4 bases, J shed 4 bases, and the junction held 9 bases outside the gene matches. Looked up from germline, CDR1 is KGHSH and CDR2 is LQKENI. The CDR3 sequence is 15 residues long. This CDR3 is CASSLQRGKAYEQYF. The CDR3 DNA sequence: TGTGCCAGCTCACTGCAGCGGGGGAAGGCTTACGAGCAGTACTTC.

V gene TRBV30 combines with J gene TRBJ2-5; the match to TRBD1 covers 8 bases. Germline V gene lookup returns CDR1 GTSNPN and CDR2 SVGIG (reference sequence). This CDR3 contains 14 residues. V shed 2 bases, J shed 4 bases, and the junction held 6 bases outside the gene matches. The CDR3 region is CAWSYQGAGETQYF. CDR3 nucleotides: TGTGCCTGGAGTTACCAGGGGGCAGGAGAGACCCAGTACTTC. The whole variable domain, filled in from reference TRBV30 and TRBJ2-5, reads SQTIHQWPATLVQPVGSPLSLECTVEGTSNPNLYWYRQAAGRGLQLLFYSVGIGQISSEVPQNLSASRPQDRQFILSSKKLLLSDSGFYLCAWSYQGAGETQYFGPGTRLLVL.

This clone was observed a single time. The chain employs TRBV12-3 or TRBV12-4 and TRBJ2-1, with D maybe TRBD2 (5 bases). This CDR3 is built from 13 residues. The V end lost 9 bases, the J end lost 0 bases, and 9 bases lay between the germline ends. The CDR3 is CASRGGSYNEQFF. The DNA for the CDR3 is TGTGCCAGTCGAGGAGGCTCCTACAATGAGCAGTTCTTC.

The chain employs TRBV18 and TRBJ1-2; D is uncertain. The CDR3 contains 16 residues. Trimming pared 2 bases from V and 4 bases from J, leaving 17 bases between. Germline V gene sequence: CDR1 KGHSH, CDR2 LQKENI. The CDR3 bases are TGTGCCAGCTCACCAGCGGCAGCTACGTTATTCTATGGCTACACCTTC. Its protein is CASSPAAATLFYGYTF.

This chain connects TRBV13 to TRBJ2-3; D is ambiguous. The ends were cut back, 7 bases at V and 1 base at J, with 3 bases in the middle. The CDR3 has 11 amino acids. The germline CDR1 and CDR2 sequences are PRHDT and FYEKMQ (reference sequence). The CDR3 is CASTRTDTQYF. CDR3 sequence (DNA): TGTGCCAGCACTCGCACAGATACGCAGTATTTT.

The chain combines TRBV7-9 with TRBJ1-3; no clear D gene. The germline CDR1 and CDR2 sequences are SEHNR and FQNEAQ (reference sequence). The CDR3 consists of 17 residues. V was pared by 2 bases and J by 4 bases, with 18 bases between. CDR3 region: CASSLMPGSPEGNTIYF. CDR3 nucleotides: TGTGCCAGCAGCTTAATGCCCGGGTCGCCCGAAGGAAACACCATATATTTT. The entire variable domain, with the rest obtained from reference TRBV7-9 and TRBJ1-3, is as follows: DTGVSQNPRHKITKRGQNVTFRCDPISEHNRLYWYRQTLGQGPEFLTYFQNEAQLEKSRLLSDRFSAERPKGSFSTLEIQRTEQGDSAMYLCASSLMPGSPEGNTIYFGEGSWLTVV.

CDR3 residues: CATRGLAGTYEQYF. For the CDR3, the DNA is TGTGCCACCAGAGGACTAGCGGGAACCTACGAGCAGTACTTC. The chain uses TRBV28 and TRBJ2-7; 12 bases line up with TRBD2. The CDR3 runs 14 residues. Germline V lookup: CDR1 MDHEN, CDR2 SYDVKM. Trimming removed 10 bases from V and 2 bases from J; junction bases left unmatched: 6. Supplemented by reference TRBV28 and TRBJ2-7, the full variable domain reads DVKVTQSSRYLVKRTGEKVFLECVQDMDHENMFWYRQDPGLGLRLIYFSYDVKMKEKGDIPEGYSVSREKKERFSLILESASTNQTSMYLCATRGLAGTYEQYFGPGTRLTVT.

This chain links TRBV29-1 with TRBJ2-7; the match to TRBD1 covers 7 bases. The V segment lost 3 bases and the J segment 9 bases; nucleotides outside the gene matches: 5. There are 11 residues in the CDR3. Germline CDR1 SQVTM, CDR2 ANQGSEA. CDR3 region: CSVDLPGGQYF. The CDR3 DNA follows: TGCAGCGTTGACCTTCCAGGGGGGCAGTACTTC.

This clone was counted only a few times. The V gene is TRBV29-1, the J gene TRBJ2-1, with a weak D call TRBD2 (5 bases). Between the trimmed V and J ends, which lost 1 base and 6 bases, there was a span of 25 bases. The germline gives CDR1 SQVTM, CDR2 ANQGSEA. CDR3 length equals 18 residues. CDR3 DNA: TGCAGCGTTGAAGGGCCCCTTATGAGCCTAGCCGTGAGCAATGAGCAGTTCTTC. Translating gives CSVEGPLMSLAVSNEQFF.

This chain uses TRBV9 with TRBJ1-2; TRBD1 matches 8 bases. Germline values: CDR1 SGDLS, CDR2 YYNGEE. The ends lost 3 bases at V and 10 bases at J; junction bases unmatched: 8. The CDR3 spans 13 residues. CDR3 residues: CASSDSDRGVYTF. The CDR3, as DNA: TGTGCCAGCAGCGACTCAGACAGGGGCGTCTACACCTTC.

The chain recombines TRBV2 with TRBJ2-1, with a possible D match to TRBD2 (6 bases). The CDR3 sequence is 13 residues long. V was shortened by 8 bases and J by 8 bases, with 16 bases between the two germline ends. The germline V gene has CDR1 SNHLY and CDR2 FYNNEI. The CDR3 reads CASRDFVLDEQFF. DNA for the CDR3: TGTGCCAGCCGGGACTTCGTACTTGATGAGCAGTTCTTC.

This clone was observed a few times. This sequence joins TRBV2 and TRBJ2-5, with 10 positions matching TRBD2. V shed 2 bases and J 5 bases; nucleotides not matched to a gene: 11. Germline V lookup: CDR1 SNHLY, CDR2 FYNNEI. The CDR3 is 17 residues long. CDR3 sequence: CASSEHLAGVVTETQYF. In DNA form, the CDR3 reads TGTGCCAGCAGTGAACATCTAGCGGGAGTGGTGACGGAGACCCAGTACTTC.

The V call is TRBV30, the J call TRBJ1-2; the D is unclear. The germline V gene encodes CDR1 GTSNPN and CDR2 SVGIG (reference sequence). The CDR3 spans 13 residues. Trimming stripped 4 bases from V and 8 bases from J, with 17 bases between. CDR3 sequence reads: CAWTHSGDWGYTF. CDR3 in DNA: TGTGCCTGGACTCATAGCGGAGACTGGGGCTACACCTTC.

The chain couples TRBV18 to TRBJ1-5; 9 bases are a match to TRBD1. Germline V gives CDR1 KGHSH, CDR2 LQKENI. V lost 5 bases to trimming and J lost 1 base; unmatched junction nucleotides: 3. This CDR3 comprises 15 residues. CDR3 in DNA: TGTGCCAGCTCAGAGGACAGGGGAAGCAATCAGCCCCAGCATTTT. Protein sequence: CASSEDRGSNQPQHF.

The CDR3 bases are TGTGCCAGCAGCCCCAACCAAGAGACCCAGTACTTC. Amino acid sequence: CASSPNQETQYF. The V and J genes are TRBV11-1 and TRBJ2-5, with no clear D. Trimming removed 5 bases from V and 0 bases from J, with 4 bases in between. Germline lookup yields CDR1 SGHAT and CDR2 FQDESV (reference sequence). This CDR3 is 12 amino acids long.

This chain joins TRBV19 and TRBJ2-1, with 10 bases identical to TRBD2. Germline trimming cut 3 bases from V and 4 bases from J; bases unmatched to any gene: 9. The CDR3 contains 17 residues. The germline V gene has CDR1 LNHDA and CDR2 SQIVND (reference sequence). CDR3 amino acids: CASSIEEREGPYNEQFF. In DNA, the CDR3 is TGTGCCAGTAGTATTGAGGAGCGGGAGGGCCCTTACAATGAGCAGTTCTTC.

V and J are TRBV5-6 and TRBJ1-1, with D perhaps TRBD1 (5 bases). This CDR3 has 14 amino acids. Between the trimmed V and J ends, which lost 0 bases and 3 bases, there was a span of 9 bases. Germline CDR1 SGHDT, CDR2 YYEEEE. As DNA, the CDR3 is TGTGCCAGCAGCTTGGACAGGTTGTACACTGAAGCTTTCTTT. Translation gives CASSLDRLYTEAFF.